This TCR beta chain was identified in a study of blood T cell repertoires in COVID-19. Study details: PBMCs, B-cell-depleted T cells, or T cells were the source of the cDNA or gDNA that made up the material.

Before being deemed recovered, Cohort 3 donors had two negative PCRs, clearance, or symptom resolution. Data came from immunoSEQ multiplex PCR; TCRdb stores just in-frame clones and leaves some out. The sample records under 150,000 clones, 86% being singletons. The germline V gene has CDR1 MNHEY and CDR2 SVGEGT. The V end was cut by 2 bases, the J end by 0 bases, with 11 bases between. The CDR3 spans 15 residues. This receptor was taken from a woman aged 45-65 years who had recovered from COVID-19. The V call is TRBV6-2 or TRBV6-3, the J call TRBJ2-7; D may be TRBD1 (6 bases). The specimen was PBMCs or T cells enriched from blood (not recorded which). For the CDR3, the DNA is TGTGCCAGCAGTTACCAGGACAGCAACTCCTACGAGCAGTACTTC. This encodes CASSYQDSNSYEQYF.